This note documents a single T cell receptor beta chain sequence. Its antigen remains unidentified. As for treatment: around 19 received Ad26.COV2.S at low or high dose, single or two shots; several received placebo; per-sample allocation not given. Vaccine and placebo recipients were sampled on day 63 after the first injection. This CDR3 has 14 amino acids. The sample is drawn from a study of Ad26.COV2.S vaccination and SARS-CoV-2 variants. Regarding the study as a whole: Placebo recipients showed lower spike-specific TCR breadth than vaccinees.

The data were produced by immunoSEQ multiplex PCR, yet TCRdb's version contains in-frame clones alone and is incomplete. The repertoire includes about 350,000 clones, approximately 90% of them detected once, and roughly 5% sits in the top ten. V gene TRBV21-1 combines with J gene TRBJ1-4. TRBV21-1 is flagged as a pseudogene. The sequences come from peripheral blood, collected in a trial of Ad26.COV2.S vaccine versus placebo. This receptor was obtained from a person between 18 and 65 years old who received the Ad26.COV2.S COVID-19 vaccine or a placebo. The CDR3 bases are TGTGCCAGCACTGAGGCAAGGAGCGGTGAAAAACTGTTTTTT. Encoded protein: CASTEARSGEKLFF.